This T cell receptor (beta chain) emerged from a study of blood T cell repertoires in COVID-19. Sequencing used immunoSEQ multiplex PCR; TCRdb keeps in-frame clones, though not all of them. The sample yields over 150,000 clones, approximately 84% seen once. Germline V gene sequence: CDR1 MGHDK, CDR2 SYGVNS. After removal of 4 bases from V and 3 bases from J, the junction contained 15 bases not matched to a gene. The length of the CDR3 is 17 residues. Material for sequencing was peripheral blood. The TCR sequence derives from a man in his forties with acute or convalescent COVID-19. V gene TRBV25-1 combines with J gene TRBJ2-7, with 7 bases identical to TRBD1. This chain's CDR3 is CASSGGPGQLIYYEQYF. The CDR3 DNA reads as TGTGCCAGCAGTGGTGGTCCGGGACAGCTGATTTACTACGAGCAGTACTTC.